This TCR beta chain was sequenced for a study of blood T cell repertoires in COVID-19. CDR3 length equals 15 residues. Trimming stripped 2 bases from V and 5 bases from J, with 14 bases between. Germline V lookup: CDR1 SGHTA, CDR2 FQGTGA. Generated by immunoSEQ multiplex PCR, the TCRdb table keeps only in-frame clones and is missing some. The repertoire holds 500,000 or so clones, around 90% seen once, with 0.7% in the top ten. Across 20 to 25 US areas, participants ranged in age from about 18 to 90 years. The study assigned cohorts using participant-reported clinical history. This receptor was identified in a woman aged 18-35 years who had recovered from COVID-19. The chain combines TRBV7-3 with TRBJ2-3; TRBD2 is a possible D gene (6 bases). What was sequenced was PBMCs or T cells enriched from blood (not recorded which). CDR3 residues: CASSLEGAGRDTQYF. The CDR3 nucleotides read TGTGCCAGCAGCTTAGAAGGGGCGGGGAGAGATACGCAGTATTTT.